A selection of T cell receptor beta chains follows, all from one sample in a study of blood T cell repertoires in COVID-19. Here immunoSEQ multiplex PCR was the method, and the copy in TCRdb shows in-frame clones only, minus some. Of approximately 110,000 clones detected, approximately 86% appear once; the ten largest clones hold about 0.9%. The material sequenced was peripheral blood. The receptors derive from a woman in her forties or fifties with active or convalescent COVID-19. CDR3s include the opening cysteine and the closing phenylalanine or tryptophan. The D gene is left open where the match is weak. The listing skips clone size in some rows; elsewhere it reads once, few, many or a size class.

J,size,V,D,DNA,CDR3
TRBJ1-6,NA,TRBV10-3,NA,TGTGCCATCAGTGAGTCTCAAGGGGCCCTCCACTTT,CAISESQGALHF
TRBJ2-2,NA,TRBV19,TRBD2,TGTGCCAGTAGTGACAATAGCGGGAGATGGTCCGGGGAGCTGTTTTTT,CASSDNSGRWSGELFF
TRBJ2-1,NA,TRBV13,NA,TGTGCCAGCAGCTTAGGGGCGGGACCATACAATGAGCAGTTCTTC,CASSLGAGPYNEQFF
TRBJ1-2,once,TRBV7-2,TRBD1,TGTGCCAGCAGCTTAAGTTTCCTGACAGGGTCGGGCGGCTACACCTTC,CASSLSFLTGSGGYTF
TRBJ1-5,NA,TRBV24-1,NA,TGTGCCACCAGTGACAGACTCAATCAGCCCCAGCATTTT,CATSDRLNQPQHF
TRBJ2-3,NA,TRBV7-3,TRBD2,TGTGCCAGCAGGCCCAGCGGGAGCAGCACAGATACGCAGTATTTT,CASRPSGSSTDTQYF
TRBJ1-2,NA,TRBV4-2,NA,TGTGCCAGCAGCCAAGATGAGGTGGCAGGGGCGAGGGTTGGCTACACCTTC,CASSQDEVAGARVGYTF
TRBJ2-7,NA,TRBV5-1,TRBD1,TGCGCCAGCAGCAGACAGGGGAGAGAGCAGTACTTC,CASSRQGREQYF
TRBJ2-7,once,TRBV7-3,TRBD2,TGTGCCAGCAGCCCGGGCCTAGCGGGATCTGAGCAGTACTTC,CASSPGLAGSEQYF
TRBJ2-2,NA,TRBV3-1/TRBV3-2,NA,TGTGCCAGCAGCCAAGACTCCGACACCGGGGAGCTGTTTTTT,CASSQDSDTGELFF
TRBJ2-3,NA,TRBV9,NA,TGTGCCAGCAGCGGTGCGGGGCGCGGCACAGATACGCAGTATTTT,CASSGAGRGTDTQYF
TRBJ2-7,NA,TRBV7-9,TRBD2,TGTGCCAGCAGCTTAGGGGGGACTAGCGGGAGGGAGGAGTACTTC,CASSLGGTSGREEYF
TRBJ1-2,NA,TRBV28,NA,TGTGCCAGCTCCCTCGGCAGGGTCAGTGGCTACACCTTC,CASSLGRVSGYTF
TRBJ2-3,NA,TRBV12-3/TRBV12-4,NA,TGTGCCAGCAGGGCCACCCTAGCAGGTACGCAGTATTTT,CASRATLAGTQYF
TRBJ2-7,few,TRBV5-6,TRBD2,TGTGCCAGCAGCTCAACGACTAGCGGGAGAGGTTACGAGCAGTACTTC,CASSSTTSGRGYEQYF
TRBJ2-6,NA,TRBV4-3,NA,TGCGCCAGCAGCCAGACAGTACTCTCTGGGGCCAACGTCCTGACTTTC,CASSQTVLSGANVLTF
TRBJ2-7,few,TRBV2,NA,TGTGCCAGCAACCCCGGAGGGGAAATTGGGGAGCAGTACTTC,CASNPGGEIGEQYF
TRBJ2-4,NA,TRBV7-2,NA,TGTGCCAGCAGCTCCTCCGAGCGAGGGGGAGCCAAAAACATTCAGTACTTC,CASSSSERGGAKNIQYF
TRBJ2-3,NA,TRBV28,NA,TGTGCCAGCACCGGGGGTGGGAGCACAGATACGCAGTATTTT,CASTGGGSTDTQYF
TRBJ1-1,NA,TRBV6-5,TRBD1,TGTGCCAGCAGCCGGGACAGCGGCACTGAAGCTTTCTTT,CASSRDSGTEAFF
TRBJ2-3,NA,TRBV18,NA,TGTGCCAGCTCACCGACGTGGGGCAGGGAAACAAGTCGCACAGATACGCAGTATTTT,CASSPTWGRETSRTDTQYF
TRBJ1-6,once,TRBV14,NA,TGTGCCAGCAGCCAGTCTCCGGGGGTGAATAATTCACCCCTCCACTTT,CASSQSPGVNNSPLHF
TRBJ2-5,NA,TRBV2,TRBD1,TGTGCCAGCAGTAGGGACAGACAAGAGACCCAGTACTTC,CASSRDRQETQYF
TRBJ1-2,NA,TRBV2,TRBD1,TGTGCCAGCCGAAAGGGACAGGGAAGGGAAGGCTACACCTTC,CASRKGQGREGYTF
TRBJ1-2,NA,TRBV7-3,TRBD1,TGTGCCAGCAGCTCCTCCCGGGACAGGGTAAGTGGCTACACCTTC,CASSSSRDRVSGYTF
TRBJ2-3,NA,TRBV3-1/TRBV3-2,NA,TGTGCCAGCAGCCCCATGCGGGATACGCAGTATTTT,CASSPMRDTQYF
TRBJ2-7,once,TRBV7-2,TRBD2,TGTGCCAGCAGCTTAGTTAGGAAGCGGGAGGGGTCTGAGCAGTACTTC,CASSLVRKREGSEQYF
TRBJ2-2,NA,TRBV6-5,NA,TGTGCCAGCAGCATTACCCCCCGAGCCACCGGGGAGCTGTTTTTT,CASSITPRATGELFF
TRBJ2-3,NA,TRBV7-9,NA,TGTGCCAGCAGCTTAGCCCCACTACCAGATACGCAGTATTTT,CASSLAPLPDTQYF
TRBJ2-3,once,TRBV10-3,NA,TGTGCCATCAGTGAGTCGAAAGCTGCCACGGCAGATACGCAGTATTTT,CAISESKAATADTQYF
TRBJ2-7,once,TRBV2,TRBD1,TGTGCCAGCAGTAACCGGGACAGGGTCTCCGAGCAGTACTTC,CASSNRDRVSEQYF
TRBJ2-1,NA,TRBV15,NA,TGTGCCACCAGCAGGGGGGTCGCGGGATCAACTACAGGTGAGCAGTTCTTC,CATSRGVAGSTTGEQFF
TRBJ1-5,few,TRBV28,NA,TGTGCCAGCAGTTCGTGGACAGTAGGCAATCAGCCCCAGCATTTT,CASSSWTVGNQPQHF
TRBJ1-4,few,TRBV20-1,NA,TGCAGTGCTAGTCCCGGTGAGGGTTTTGGGGAAAAACTGTTTTTT,CSASPGEGFGEKLFF
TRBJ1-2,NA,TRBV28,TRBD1,TGTGCCAGCAGTTCACAGGGGCCCGGGTATGGCTACACCTTC,CASSSQGPGYGYTF
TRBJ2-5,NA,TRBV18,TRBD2,TGTGCCAGCTCCCAAGGACTAGCGGGAATGGAGACCCAGTACTTC,CASSQGLAGMETQYF
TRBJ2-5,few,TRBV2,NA,TGTGCCAGCAACGTACAGGGTCCAGAGACCCAGTACTTC,CASNVQGPETQYF
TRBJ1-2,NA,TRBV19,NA,TGTGCCAGTACAGGCAGGGCTGGGGATGGCTACACCTTC,CASTGRAGDGYTF
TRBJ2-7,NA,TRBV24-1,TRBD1,TGTGCCACCAGTGGAGGCAGGGGGTCCGCCTACGAGCAGTACTTC,CATSGGRGSAYEQYF
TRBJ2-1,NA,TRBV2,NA,TGTGCCAACGTCCCCCAAGGGGGTCCTGAGCAGTTCTTC,CANVPQGGPEQFF
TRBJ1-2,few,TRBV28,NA,TGTGCCAGCACCCGCGCGGGGAATAACTATGGCTACACCTTC,CASTRAGNNYGYTF
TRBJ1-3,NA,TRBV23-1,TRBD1,TGCGCCAGCAGTCATTTTTTCCGGACAGGGAGCTCTGGAAACACCATATATTTT,CASSHFFRTGSSGNTIYF
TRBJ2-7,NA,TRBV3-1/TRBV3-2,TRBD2,TGTGCCAGCAGCCAAGTAGGTAGGACTAGTACTAAGCAGTACTTC,CASSQVGRTSTKQYF
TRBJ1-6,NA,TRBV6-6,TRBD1,TGTGCCAGCAGTCGGGACAGGAGGCCTGATGGTTCACCCCTCCACTTT,CASSRDRRPDGSPLHF
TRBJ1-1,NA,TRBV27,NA,TGTGCCAGCAGTAGAGTTGGGCAAGCTGAAGCTTTCTTT,CASSRVGQAEAFF
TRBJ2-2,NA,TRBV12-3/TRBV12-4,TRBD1,TGTGCCAGCAGTTCGGACAGGATCGGGGAGCTGTTTTTT,CASSSDRIGELFF
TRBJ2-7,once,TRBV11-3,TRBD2,TGTGCCAGCAGCTTCCGACTAGCGGGAGTAGACGAGCAGTACTTC,CASSFRLAGVDEQYF
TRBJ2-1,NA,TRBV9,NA,TGTGCCAGCAGCCCTAGCGCCTCCTCCTACAATGAGCAGTTCTTC,CASSPSASSYNEQFF
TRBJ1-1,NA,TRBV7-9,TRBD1,TGTGCCAGCAGCCCGGACAGGGTGTCCCGGAACACTGAAGCTTTCTTT,CASSPDRVSRNTEAFF